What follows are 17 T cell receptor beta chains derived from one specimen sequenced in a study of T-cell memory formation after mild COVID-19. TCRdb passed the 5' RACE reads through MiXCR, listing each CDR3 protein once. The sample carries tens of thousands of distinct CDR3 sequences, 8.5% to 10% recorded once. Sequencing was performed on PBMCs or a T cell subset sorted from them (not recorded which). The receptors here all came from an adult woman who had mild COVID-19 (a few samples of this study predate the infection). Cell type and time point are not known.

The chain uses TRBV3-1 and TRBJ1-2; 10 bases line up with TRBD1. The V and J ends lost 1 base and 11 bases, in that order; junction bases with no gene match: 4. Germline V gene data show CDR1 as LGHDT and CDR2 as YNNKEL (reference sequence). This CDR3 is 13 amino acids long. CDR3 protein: CASSQVRTGGYTF. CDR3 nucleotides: TGTGCCAGCAGCCAAGTGAGGACAGGGGGATACACCTTC.

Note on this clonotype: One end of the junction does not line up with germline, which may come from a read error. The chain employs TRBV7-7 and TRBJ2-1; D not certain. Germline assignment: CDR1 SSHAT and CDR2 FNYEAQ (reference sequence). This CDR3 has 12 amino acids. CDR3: CASSSQGNEQFF. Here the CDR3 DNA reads TGTGCTAGCAGCTCACAAGGGAATGAGCAGTTCTTC.

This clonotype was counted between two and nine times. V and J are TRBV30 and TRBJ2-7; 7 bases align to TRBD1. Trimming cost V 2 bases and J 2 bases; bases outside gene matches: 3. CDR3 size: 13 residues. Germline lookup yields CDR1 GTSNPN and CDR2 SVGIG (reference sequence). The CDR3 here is CAWSLDRAYEQYF. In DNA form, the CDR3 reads TGTGCCTGGAGTCTTGACAGGGCCTACGAGCAGTACTTC.

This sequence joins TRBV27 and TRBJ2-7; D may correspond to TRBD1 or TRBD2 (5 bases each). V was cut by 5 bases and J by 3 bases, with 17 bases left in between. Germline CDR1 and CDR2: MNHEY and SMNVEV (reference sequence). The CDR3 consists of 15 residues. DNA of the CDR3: TGTGCCAGCAGTCCCCCTCGTGTGGGGGACTACGAGCAGTACTTC. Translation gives CASSPPRVGDYEQYF.

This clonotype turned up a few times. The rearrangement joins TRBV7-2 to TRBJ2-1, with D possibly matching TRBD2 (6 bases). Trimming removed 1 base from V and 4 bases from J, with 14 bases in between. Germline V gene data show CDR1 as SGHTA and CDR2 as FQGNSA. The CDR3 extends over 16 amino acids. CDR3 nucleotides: TGTGCCAGCAGCTTAGGGAGGGACTGGGTTTACAATGAGCAGTTCTTC. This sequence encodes CASSLGRDWVYNEQFF.

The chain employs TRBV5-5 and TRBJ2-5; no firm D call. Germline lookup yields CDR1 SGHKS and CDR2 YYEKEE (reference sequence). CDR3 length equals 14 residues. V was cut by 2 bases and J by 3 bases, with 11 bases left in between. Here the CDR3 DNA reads TGTGCCAGCAGCTTATATGTTGGGGAAGAGACCCAGTACTTC. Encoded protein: CASSLYVGEETQYF.

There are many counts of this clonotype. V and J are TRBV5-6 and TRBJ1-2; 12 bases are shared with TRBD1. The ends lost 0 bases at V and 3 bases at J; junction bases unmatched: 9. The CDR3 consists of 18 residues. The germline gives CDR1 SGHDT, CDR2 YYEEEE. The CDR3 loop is CASSLARDRGRLDYGYTF. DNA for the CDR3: TGTGCCAGCAGCTTGGCCCGGGACAGGGGGCGCCTAGACTATGGCTACACCTTC.

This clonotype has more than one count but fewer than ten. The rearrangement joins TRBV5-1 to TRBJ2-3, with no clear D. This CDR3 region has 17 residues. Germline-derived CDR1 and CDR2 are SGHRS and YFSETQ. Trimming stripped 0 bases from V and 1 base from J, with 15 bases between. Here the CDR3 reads CASSLGRVDRGTDTQYF. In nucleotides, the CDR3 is TGCGCCAGCAGCTTGGGTAGGGTAGATCGGGGCACAGATACGCAGTATTTT.

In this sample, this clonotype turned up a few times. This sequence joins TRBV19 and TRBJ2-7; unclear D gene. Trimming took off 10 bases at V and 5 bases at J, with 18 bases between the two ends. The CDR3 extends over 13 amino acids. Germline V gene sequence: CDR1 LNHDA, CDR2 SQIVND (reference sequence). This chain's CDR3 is CATSPTTLHEQYF. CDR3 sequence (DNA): TGTGCCACCTCCCCCACCACCCTTCACGAGCAGTACTTC.

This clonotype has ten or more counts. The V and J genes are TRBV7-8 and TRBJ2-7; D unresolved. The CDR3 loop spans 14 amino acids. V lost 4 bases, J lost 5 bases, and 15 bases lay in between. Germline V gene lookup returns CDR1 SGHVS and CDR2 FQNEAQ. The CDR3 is CASSSSRVEHEQYF. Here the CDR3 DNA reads TGTGCCAGCAGCTCGAGTCGTGTGGAACACGAGCAGTACTTC.

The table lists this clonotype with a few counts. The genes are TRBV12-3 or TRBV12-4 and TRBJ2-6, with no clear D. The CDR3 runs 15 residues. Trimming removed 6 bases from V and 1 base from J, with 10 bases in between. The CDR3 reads CASSPESSGANVLTF. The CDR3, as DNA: TGTGCCAGCAGCCCCGAGAGTTCTGGGGCCAACGTCCTGACTTTC.

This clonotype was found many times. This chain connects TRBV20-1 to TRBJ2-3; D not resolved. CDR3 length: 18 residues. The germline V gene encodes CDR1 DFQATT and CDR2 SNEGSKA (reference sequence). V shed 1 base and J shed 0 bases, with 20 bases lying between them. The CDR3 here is CSARGGLLLHTSTDTQYF. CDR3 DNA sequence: TGCAGTGCTAGAGGAGGCCTACTCCTCCACACTAGCACAGATACGCAGTATTTT.

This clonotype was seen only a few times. The CDR3 here is CASSPQGAQVISRDYNEQFF. As DNA, the CDR3 is TGTGCCAGCTCACCACAGGGGGCACAAGTTATCTCCAGGGACTACAATGAGCAGTTCTTC. V and J are TRBV18 and TRBJ2-1; 7 bases line up with TRBD1. V trimming: 1 base; J trimming: 3 bases; junction bases outside the gene matches: 18. This CDR3 contains 20 residues. Germline V lookup: CDR1 KGHSH, CDR2 LQKENI.

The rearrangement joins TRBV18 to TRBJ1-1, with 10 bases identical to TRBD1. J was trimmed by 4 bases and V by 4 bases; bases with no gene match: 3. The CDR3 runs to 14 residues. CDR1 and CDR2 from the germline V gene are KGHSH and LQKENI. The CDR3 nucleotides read TGTGCCAGCTCACGCGGACAGGGGGGCACTGAAGCTTTCTTT. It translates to CASSRGQGGTEAFF.

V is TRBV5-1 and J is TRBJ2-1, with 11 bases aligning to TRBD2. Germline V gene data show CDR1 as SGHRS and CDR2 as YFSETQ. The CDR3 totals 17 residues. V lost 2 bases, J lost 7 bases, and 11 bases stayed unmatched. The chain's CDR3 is CASSFDWGSGGANEQFF. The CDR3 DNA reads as TGCGCCAGCAGCTTTGACTGGGGTAGCGGGGGGGCTAATGAGCAGTTCTTC.

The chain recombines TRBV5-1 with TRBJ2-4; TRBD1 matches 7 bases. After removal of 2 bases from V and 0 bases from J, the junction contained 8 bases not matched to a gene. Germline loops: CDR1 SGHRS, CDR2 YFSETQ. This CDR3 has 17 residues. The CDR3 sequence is CASSFGTELLAKNIQYF. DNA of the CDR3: TGCGCCAGCAGCTTCGGGACAGAACTTTTAGCCAAAAACATTCAGTACTTC.

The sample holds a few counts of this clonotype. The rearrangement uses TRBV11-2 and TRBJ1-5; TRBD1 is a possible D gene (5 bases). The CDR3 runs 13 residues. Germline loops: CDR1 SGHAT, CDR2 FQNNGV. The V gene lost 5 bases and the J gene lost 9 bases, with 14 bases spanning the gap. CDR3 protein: CASSASPGGPQHF. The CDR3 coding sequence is TGTGCCAGCAGCGCTTCCCCCGGGGGGCCCCAGCATTTT.